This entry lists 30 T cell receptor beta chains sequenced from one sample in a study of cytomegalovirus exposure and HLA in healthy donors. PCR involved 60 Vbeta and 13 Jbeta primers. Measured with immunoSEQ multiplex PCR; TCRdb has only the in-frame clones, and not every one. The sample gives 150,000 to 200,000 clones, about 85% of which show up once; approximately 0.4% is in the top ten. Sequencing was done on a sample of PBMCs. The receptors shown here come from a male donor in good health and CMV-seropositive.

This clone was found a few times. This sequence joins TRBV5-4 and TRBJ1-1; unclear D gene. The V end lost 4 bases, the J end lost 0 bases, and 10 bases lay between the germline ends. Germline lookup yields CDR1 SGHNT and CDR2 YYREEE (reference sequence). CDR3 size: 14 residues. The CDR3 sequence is CASSQRLMNTEAFF. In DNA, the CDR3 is TGTGCCAGCAGCCAGCGACTCATGAACACTGAAGCTTTCTTT.

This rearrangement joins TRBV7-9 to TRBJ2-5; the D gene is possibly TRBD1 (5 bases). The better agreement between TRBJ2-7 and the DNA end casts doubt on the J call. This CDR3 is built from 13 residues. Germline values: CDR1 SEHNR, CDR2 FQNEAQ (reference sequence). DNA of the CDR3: TGTGCCAGCAGCCTTGACAGCCGCTACGAGCAGTACTTC. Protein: CASSLDSRYEQYF.

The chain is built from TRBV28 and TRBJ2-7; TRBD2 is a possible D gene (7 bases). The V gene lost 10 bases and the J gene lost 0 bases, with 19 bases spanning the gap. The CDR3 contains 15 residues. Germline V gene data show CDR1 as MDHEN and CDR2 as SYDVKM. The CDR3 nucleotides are TGTGCCACGGTCCGAGTGGGGGGGCCCTCCTACGAGCAGTACTTC. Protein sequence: CATVRVGGPSYEQYF.

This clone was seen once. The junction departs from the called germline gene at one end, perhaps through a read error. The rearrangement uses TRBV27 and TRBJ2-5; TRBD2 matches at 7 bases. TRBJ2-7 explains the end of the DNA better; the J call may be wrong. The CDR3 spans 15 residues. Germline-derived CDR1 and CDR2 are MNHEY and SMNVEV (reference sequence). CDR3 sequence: CASSLGWGGGYEQYF. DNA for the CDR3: TGTGCTAGCAGTTTAGGTTGGGGGGGAGGCTACGAGCAGTACTTC.

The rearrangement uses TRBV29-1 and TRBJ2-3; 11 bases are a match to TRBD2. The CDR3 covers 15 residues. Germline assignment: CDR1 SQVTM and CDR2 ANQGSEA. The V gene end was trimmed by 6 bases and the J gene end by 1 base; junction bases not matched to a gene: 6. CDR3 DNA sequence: TGCAGCGTAGCTCGGGGACTAGCGGGCACAGATACGCAGTATTTT. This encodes CSVARGLAGTDTQYF.

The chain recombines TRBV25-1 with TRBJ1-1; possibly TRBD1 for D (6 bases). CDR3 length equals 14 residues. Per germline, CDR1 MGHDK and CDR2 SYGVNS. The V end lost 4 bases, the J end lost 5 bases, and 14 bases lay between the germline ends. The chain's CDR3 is CASSGGGLGTEAFF. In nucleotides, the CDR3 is TGTGCCAGCAGTGGGGGGGGGCTAGGGACTGAAGCTTTCTTT. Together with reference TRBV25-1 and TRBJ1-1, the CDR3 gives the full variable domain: EADIYQTPRYLVIGTGKKITLECSQTMGHDKMYWYQQDPGMELHLIHYSYGVNSTEKGDLSSESTVSRIRTEHFPLTLESARPSHTSQYLCASSGGGLGTEAFFGQGTRLTVV.

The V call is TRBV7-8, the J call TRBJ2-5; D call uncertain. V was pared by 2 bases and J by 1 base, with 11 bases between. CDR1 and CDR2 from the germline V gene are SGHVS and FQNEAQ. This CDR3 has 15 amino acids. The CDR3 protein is CASSLLAQPQETQYF. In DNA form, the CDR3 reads TGTGCCAGCAGCTTATTGGCACAGCCCCAAGAGACCCAGTACTTC. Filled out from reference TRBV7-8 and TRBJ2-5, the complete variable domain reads GAGVSQSPRYKVAKRGQDVALRCDPISGHVSLFWYQQALGQGPEFLTYFQNEAQLDKSGLPSDRFFAERPEGSVSTLKIQRTQQEDSAVYLCASSLLAQPQETQYFGPGTRLLVL.

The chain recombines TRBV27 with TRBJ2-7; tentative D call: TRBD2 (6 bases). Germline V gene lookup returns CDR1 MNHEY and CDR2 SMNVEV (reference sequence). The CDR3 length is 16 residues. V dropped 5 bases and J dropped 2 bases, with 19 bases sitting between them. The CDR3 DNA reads TGTGCCAGCAGTCCTACCGCGGGACGCCAGACCTACGAGCAGTACTTC. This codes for CASSPTAGRQTYEQYF.

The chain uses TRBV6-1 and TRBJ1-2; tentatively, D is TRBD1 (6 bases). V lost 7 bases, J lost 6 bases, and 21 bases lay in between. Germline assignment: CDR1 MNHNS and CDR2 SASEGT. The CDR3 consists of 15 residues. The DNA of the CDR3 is TGTGCCAGCATCTTTTCAAGAACAGGGAAAGATGGCTACACCTTC. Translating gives CASIFSRTGKDGYTF.

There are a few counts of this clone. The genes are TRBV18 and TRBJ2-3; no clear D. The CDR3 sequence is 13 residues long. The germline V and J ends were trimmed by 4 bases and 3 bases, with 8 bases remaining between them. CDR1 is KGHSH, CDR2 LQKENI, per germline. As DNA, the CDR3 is TGTGCCAGCTCACTTCCAGCGACAGATACGCAGTATTTT. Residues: CASSLPATDTQYF.

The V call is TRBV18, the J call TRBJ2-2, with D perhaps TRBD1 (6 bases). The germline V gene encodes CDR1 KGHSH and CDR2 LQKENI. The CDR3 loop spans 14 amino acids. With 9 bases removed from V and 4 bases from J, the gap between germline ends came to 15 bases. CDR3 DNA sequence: TGTGCCAGTAACAGGGCCCACTTCACCGGGGAGCTGTTTTTT. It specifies CASNRAHFTGELFF.

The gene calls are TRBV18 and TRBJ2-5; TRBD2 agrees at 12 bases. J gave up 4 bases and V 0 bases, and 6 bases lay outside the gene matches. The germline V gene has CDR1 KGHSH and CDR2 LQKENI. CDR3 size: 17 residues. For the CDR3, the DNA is TGTGCCAGCTCACCACCCTCACAACTAGCGGGAGGAGAGACCCAGTACTTC. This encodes CASSPPSQLAGGETQYF.

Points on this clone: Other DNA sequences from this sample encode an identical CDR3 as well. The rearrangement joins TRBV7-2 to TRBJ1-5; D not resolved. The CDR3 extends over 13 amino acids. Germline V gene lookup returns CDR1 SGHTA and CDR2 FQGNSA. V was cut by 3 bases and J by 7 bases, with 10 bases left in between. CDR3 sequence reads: CASSFRGNQPQHF. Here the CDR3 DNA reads TGTGCCAGCAGCTTCCGAGGGAACCAGCCCCAGCATTTT. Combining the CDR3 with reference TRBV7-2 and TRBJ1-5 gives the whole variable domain GAGVSQSPSNKVTEKGKDVELRCDPISGHTALYWYRQSLGQGLEFLIYFQGNSAPDKSGLPSDRFSAERTGGSVSTLTIQRTQQEDSAVYLCASSFRGNQPQHFGDGTRLSIL.

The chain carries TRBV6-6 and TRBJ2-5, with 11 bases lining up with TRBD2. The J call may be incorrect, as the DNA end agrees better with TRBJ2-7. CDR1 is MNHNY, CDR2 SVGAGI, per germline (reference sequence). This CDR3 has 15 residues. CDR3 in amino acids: CASSPGTSGSYEQYF. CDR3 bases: TGTGCCAGCAGCCCCGGGACTAGCGGCTCCTACGAGCAGTACTTC.

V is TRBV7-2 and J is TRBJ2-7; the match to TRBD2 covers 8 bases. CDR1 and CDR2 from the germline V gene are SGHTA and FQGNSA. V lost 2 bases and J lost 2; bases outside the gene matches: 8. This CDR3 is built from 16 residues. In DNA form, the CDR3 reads TGTGCCAGCAGCTTAACATCTCAGGGACTAGCCTACGAGCAGTACTTC. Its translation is CASSLTSQGLAYEQYF.

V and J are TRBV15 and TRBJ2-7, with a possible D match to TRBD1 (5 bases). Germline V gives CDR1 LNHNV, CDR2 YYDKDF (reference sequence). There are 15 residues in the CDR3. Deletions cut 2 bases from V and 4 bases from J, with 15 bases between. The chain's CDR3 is CATSRPGQGRYEQYF. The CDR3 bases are TGTGCCACCAGCAGACCCGGGCAGGGCAGGTACGAGCAGTACTTC.

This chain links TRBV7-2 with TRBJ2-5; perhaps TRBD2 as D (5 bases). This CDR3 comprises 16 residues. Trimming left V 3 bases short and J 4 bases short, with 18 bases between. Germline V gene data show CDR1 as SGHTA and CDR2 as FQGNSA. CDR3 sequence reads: CASSLSGNGGGETQYF. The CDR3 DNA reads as TGTGCCAGCAGCTTGTCCGGAAACGGCGGAGGAGAGACCCAGTACTTC.

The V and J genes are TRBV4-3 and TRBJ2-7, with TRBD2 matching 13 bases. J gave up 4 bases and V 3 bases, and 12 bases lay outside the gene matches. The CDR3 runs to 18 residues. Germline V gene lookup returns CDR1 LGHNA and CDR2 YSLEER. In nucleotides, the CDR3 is TGCGCCAGCAGCCATAGACTAGCGGGGGGCCCGGAGTTTTACGAGCAGTACTTC. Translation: CASSHRLAGGPEFYEQYF.

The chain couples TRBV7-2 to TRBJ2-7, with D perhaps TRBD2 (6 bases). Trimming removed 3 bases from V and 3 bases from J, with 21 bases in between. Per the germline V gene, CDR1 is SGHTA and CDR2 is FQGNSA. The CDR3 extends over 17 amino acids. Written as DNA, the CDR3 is TGTGCCAGCAGCTTGTCGGGTACCGGGGGTCCACTCTACGAGCAGTACTTC. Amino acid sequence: CASSLSGTGGPLYEQYF.

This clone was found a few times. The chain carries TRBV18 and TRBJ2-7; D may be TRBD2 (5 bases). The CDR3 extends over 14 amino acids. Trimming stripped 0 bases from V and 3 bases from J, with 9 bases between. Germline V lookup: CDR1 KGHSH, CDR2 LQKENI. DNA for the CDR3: TGTGCCAGCTCACCACCCGGGGTTGACTACGAGCAGTACTTC. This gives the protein CASSPPGVDYEQYF.

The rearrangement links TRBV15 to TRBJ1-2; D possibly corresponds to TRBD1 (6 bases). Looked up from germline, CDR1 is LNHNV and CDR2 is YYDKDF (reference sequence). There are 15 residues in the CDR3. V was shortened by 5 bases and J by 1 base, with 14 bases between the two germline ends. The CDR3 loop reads CATSSPGAGNYGYTF. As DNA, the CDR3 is TGTGCCACCAGCTCCCCAGGGGCCGGTAACTATGGCTACACCTTC.

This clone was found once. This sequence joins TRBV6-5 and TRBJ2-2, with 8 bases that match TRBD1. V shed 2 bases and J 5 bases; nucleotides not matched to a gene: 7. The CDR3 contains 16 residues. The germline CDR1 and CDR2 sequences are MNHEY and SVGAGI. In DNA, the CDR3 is TGTGCCAGCAGTTACCTAGGCAGGGGGCCAACCGGGGAGCTGTTTTTT. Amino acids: CASSYLGRGPTGELFF.

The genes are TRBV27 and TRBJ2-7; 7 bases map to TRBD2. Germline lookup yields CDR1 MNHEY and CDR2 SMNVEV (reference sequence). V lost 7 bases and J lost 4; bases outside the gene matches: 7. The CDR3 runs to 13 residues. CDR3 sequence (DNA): TGTGCCAGCATGGGGCTAGCGGAATACGAGCAGTACTTC. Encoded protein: CASMGLAEYEQYF.

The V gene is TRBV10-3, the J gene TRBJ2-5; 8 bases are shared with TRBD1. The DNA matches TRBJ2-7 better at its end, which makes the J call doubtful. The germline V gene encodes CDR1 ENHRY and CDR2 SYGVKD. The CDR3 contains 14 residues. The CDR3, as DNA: TGTGCCATCAGTGACAGGCAGGGGGCGTACGAGCAGTACTTC. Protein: CAISDRQGAYEQYF.

The CDR3 coding sequence is TGTGCCGGTAGACAGGGCTCACCCCTCCACTTT. It specifies CAGRQGSPLHF. The chain links TRBV5-3 to TRBJ1-6; 7 bases agree with TRBD1. TRBV5-3 is an ORF for which the function is uncertain. The ends lost 10 bases at V and 10 bases at J; junction bases unmatched: 5. The CDR3 is 11 amino acids.

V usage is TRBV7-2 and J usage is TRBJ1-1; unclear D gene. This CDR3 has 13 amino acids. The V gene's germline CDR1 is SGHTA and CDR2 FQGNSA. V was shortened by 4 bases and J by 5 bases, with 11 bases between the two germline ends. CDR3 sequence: CASSSGLRTEAFF. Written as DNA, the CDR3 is TGTGCCAGCAGCTCGGGGTTGAGGACTGAAGCTTTCTTT.

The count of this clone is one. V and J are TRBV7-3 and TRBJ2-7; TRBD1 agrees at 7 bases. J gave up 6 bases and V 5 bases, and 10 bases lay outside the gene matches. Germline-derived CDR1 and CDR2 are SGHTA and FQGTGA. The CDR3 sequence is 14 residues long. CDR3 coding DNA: TGTGCCAGCAGCACTGCCGGGACAGCCATCGAGCAGTACTTC. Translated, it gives CASSTAGTAIEQYF.

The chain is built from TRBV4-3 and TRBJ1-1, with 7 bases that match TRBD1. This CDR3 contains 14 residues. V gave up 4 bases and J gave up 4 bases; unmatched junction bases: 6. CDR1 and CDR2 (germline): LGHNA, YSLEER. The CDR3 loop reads CASSRHRGITEAFF. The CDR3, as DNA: TGCGCCAGCAGCCGTCACAGGGGTATCACTGAAGCTTTCTTT.

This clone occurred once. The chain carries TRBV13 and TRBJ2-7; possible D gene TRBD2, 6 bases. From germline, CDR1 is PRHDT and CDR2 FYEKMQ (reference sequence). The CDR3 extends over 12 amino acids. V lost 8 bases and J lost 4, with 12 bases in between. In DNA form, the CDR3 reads TGTGCCAGCGAAAAGGGAGGTTACGAGCAGTACTTC. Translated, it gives CASEKGGYEQYF.

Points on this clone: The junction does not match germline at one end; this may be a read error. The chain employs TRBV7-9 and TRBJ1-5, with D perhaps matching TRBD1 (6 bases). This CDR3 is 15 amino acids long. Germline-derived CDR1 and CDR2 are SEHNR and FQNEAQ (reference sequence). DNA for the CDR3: TGTTCCAGCAGCTCACCGACAGGCAGCAATCAGCCCCAGCATTTT. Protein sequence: CSSSSPTGSNQPQHF. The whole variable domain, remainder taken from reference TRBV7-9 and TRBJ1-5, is DTGVSQNPRHKITKRGQNVTFRCDPISEHNRLYWYRQTLGQGPEFLTYFQNEAQLEKSRLLSDRFSAERPKGSFSTLEIQRTEQGDSAMYLCSSSSPTGSNQPQHFGDGTRLSIL.